One sample yielded the 19 T cell receptor beta chains listed below, sequenced in a study of T-cell reconstitution after alpha-beta-depleted transplantation in children. Unique molecular identifiers were incorporated into the prepared TCRbeta library. MiXCR, run by TCRdb on the PCR reads, gives a single entry per CDR3 protein. Of approximately 47,000 distinct CDR3 sequences in the sample, 40% to 65% were seen once. Sequences were derived from peripheral blood, sampled before TCRalphabeta/CD19-depleted stem cell transplant. Source of these receptors: a boy less than two years old with SCID, due to receive a stem cell transplant.

V is TRBV12-3 or TRBV12-4 and J is TRBJ2-7, with D maybe TRBD1 (7 bases). The CDR3 is 13 amino acids. Trimming pared 6 bases from V and 3 bases from J, leaving 12 bases between. CDR3 nucleotide sequence: TGTGCCAGCAGCCGGGGGACAGACTACGAGCAGTACTTC. Protein: CASSRGTDYEQYF.

This clonotype appeared a single time. This chain uses TRBV6-5 with TRBJ2-5; the D is unclear. This CDR3 contains 14 residues. The V gene's germline CDR1 is MNHEY and CDR2 SVGAGI. V lost 0 bases, J lost 2 bases, and 7 bases lay in between. CDR3 DNA sequence: TGTGCCAGCAGTTACTCGAGTCGGCAAGAGACCCAGTACTTC. This gives the protein CASSYSSRQETQYF.

The chain employs TRBV20-1 and TRBJ2-6; D gene ambiguous. The V end lost 6 bases, the J end lost 0 bases, and 6 bases lay between the germline ends. This CDR3 is built from 13 residues. Germline V gene lookup returns CDR1 DFQATT and CDR2 SNEGSKA (reference sequence). Written as DNA, the CDR3 is TGCAGTGCAAGAAGCTCTGGGGCCAACGTCCTGACTTTC. Protein product: CSARSSGANVLTF.

This chain links TRBV6-1 with TRBJ1-1, with D possibly being TRBD1 (5 bases). Germline CDR1 MNHNS, CDR2 SASEGT. V shed 4 bases and J shed 1 base, with 10 bases lying between them. This CDR3 has 14 amino acids. This chain's CDR3 is CASSVQGGNTEAFF. CDR3 nucleotides: TGTGCCAGCAGTGTTCAGGGTGGGAACACTGAAGCTTTCTTT.

This clonotype was detected ten times or more. This chain uses TRBV7-6 with TRBJ2-5; D is ambiguous. The germline V gene encodes CDR1 SGHVS and CDR2 FNYEAQ. The CDR3 has 17 amino acids. V dropped 3 bases and J dropped 0 bases, with 17 bases sitting between them. The CDR3 is CASSFTKMDPHQETQYF. The CDR3 region has the DNA TGTGCCAGCAGCTTTACAAAAATGGACCCCCACCAAGAGACCCAGTACTTC.

This clonotype was seen a single time. This chain connects TRBV6-4 to TRBJ2-1; D is possibly TRBD1 (7 bases). The germline V gene encodes CDR1 MRHNA and CDR2 SNTAGT. Trimming left V 0 bases short and J 6 bases short, with 12 bases between. This CDR3 region has 15 residues. The CDR3 protein is CASSDSSRGANEQFF. CDR3 coding DNA: TGTGCCAGCAGTGACTCTAGCAGGGGGGCCAATGAGCAGTTCTTC.

The chain links TRBV28 to TRBJ1-1; D gene unclear. Germline loops: CDR1 MDHEN, CDR2 SYDVKM. The CDR3 loop spans 11 amino acids. V shed 4 bases and J shed 4 bases, with 4 bases lying between them. This CDR3 reads CASSWGTEAFF. CDR3 DNA sequence: TGTGCCAGCAGTTGGGGCACTGAAGCTTTCTTT. The full variable domain, in which reference TRBV28 and TRBJ1-1 provide the parts outside the CDR3, is DVKVTQSSRYLVKRTGEKVFLECVQDMDHENMFWYRQDPGLGLRLIYFSYDVKMKEKGDIPEGYSVSREKKERFSLILESASTNQTSMYLCASSWGTEAFFGQGTRLTVV.

The chain carries TRBV4-2 and TRBJ2-2; 8 bases are shared with TRBD2. The CDR3 loop spans 16 amino acids. The V gene's germline CDR1 is LGHNA and CDR2 YNFKEQ. The trim removed 0 bases at V and 7 bases at J, leaving 7 bases unmatched. The CDR3, as DNA: TGTGCCAGCAGCCAAGATACCGGGGGGGTGAGCGGGGAGCTGTTTTTT. This encodes CASSQDTGGVSGELFF.

Only a few counts were recorded for this clonotype. The genes are TRBV5-1 and TRBJ2-5, with D uncertain. The CDR3 consists of 12 residues. Germline loops: CDR1 SGHRS, CDR2 YFSETQ. The germline V and J ends were trimmed by 0 bases and 5 bases, with 5 bases remaining between them. The CDR3 coding sequence is TGCGCCAGCAGCTTGGAGGGTGAGACCCAGTACTTC. It yields the protein CASSLEGETQYF.

The chain couples TRBV6-4 to TRBJ1-2; D unclear. This CDR3 has 14 amino acids. Germline loops: CDR1 MRHNA, CDR2 SNTAGT. Deletions cut 3 bases from V and 8 bases from J, with 16 bases between. In DNA form, the CDR3 reads TGTGCCAGCAGTGAGCACGAGGCCCAGCCCGGCTACACCTTC. Translating it yields CASSEHEAQPGYTF.

The chain is built from TRBV5-5 and TRBJ2-4; TRBD1 might be the D (6 bases). The CDR3 has 16 amino acids. Trimming removed 3 bases from V and 3 bases from J, with 16 bases in between. Germline V CDR1 and CDR2: SGHKS, YYEKEE (reference sequence). CDR3 nucleotides: TGTGCCAGCAGCTCTGGCCAGACAGGACGCAAAAACATTCAGTACTTC. This codes for CASSSGQTGRKNIQYF.

The V call is TRBV4-3, the J call TRBJ1-4; no definite D call. V was pared by 1 base and J by 8 bases, with 11 bases between. Germline CDR1 is LGHNA and CDR2 is YSLEER. The CDR3 totals 14 residues. The CDR3 protein is CASSQGRGWEKLFF. For the CDR3, the DNA is TGCGCCAGCAGCCAAGGAAGAGGCTGGGAAAAACTGTTTTTT.

The rearrangement uses TRBV6-4 and TRBJ2-1; 10 bases are shared with TRBD2. CDR1 and CDR2 (germline): MRHNA, SNTAGT. CDR3 length: 14 residues. Trimming cost V 10 bases and J 5 bases; bases outside gene matches: 8. The CDR3 DNA sequence: TGTGCCACTTCTCTAGCGGGGGCCAACAATGAGCAGTTCTTC. It yields the protein CATSLAGANNEQFF.

J is TRBJ2-1 and V is TRBV10-2, with D unclear. Germline CDR1 reads WSHSY; CDR2 reads SAAADI. The CDR3 runs to 12 residues. V lost 0 bases, J lost 6 bases, and 3 bases lay in between. CDR3 DNA sequence: TGCGCCAGCAGTGAGTCCCTCAATGAGCAGTTCTTC. The encoded protein is CASSESLNEQFF.

The chain combines TRBV11-3 with TRBJ2-1, with a weak D call TRBD2 (5 bases). Deletions cut 5 bases from V and 0 bases from J, with 11 bases between. Germline loops: CDR1 SGHNT, CDR2 YENEEA. This CDR3 region has 15 residues. The DNA of the CDR3 is TGTGCCAGCAGCGTAGCAGAGGGCTCCTACAATGAGCAGTTCTTC. Its translation is CASSVAEGSYNEQFF. The full variable domain, in which reference TRBV11-3 and TRBJ2-1 provide the parts outside the CDR3, is EAGVVQSPRYKIIEKKQPVAFWCNPISGHNTLYWYLQNLGQGPELLIRYENEEAVDDSQLPKDRFSAERLKGVDSTLKIQPAELGDSAVYLCASSVAEGSYNEQFFGPGTRLTVL.

This clonotype was counted a few times. This chain joins TRBV7-2 and TRBJ1-1, with 7 bases that match TRBD1. Germline assignment: CDR1 SGHTA and CDR2 FQGNSA. J lost 1 base, V lost 5 bases, and 4 bases had no gene match. There are 14 residues in the CDR3. CDR3 bases: TGTGCCAGCAGCACTCGACAGGGGAACACTGAAGCTTTCTTT. This translates into CASSTRQGNTEAFF.

In its sample, this clonotype was seen a few times. The rearrangement uses TRBV18 and TRBJ2-1, with 7 bases fitting TRBD1. V dropped 2 bases and J dropped 1; count of bases not matched to a gene: 2. The CDR3 is 15 residues long. Per the germline V gene, CDR1 is KGHSH and CDR2 is LQKENI. CDR3 sequence reads: CASSPEQGSYNEQFF. CDR3 in DNA: TGTGCCAGCTCACCAGAACAGGGGTCCTACAATGAGCAGTTCTTC.

V gene TRBV15 combines with J gene TRBJ2-5; 9 bases match TRBD1. CDR1 LNHNV and CDR2 YYDKDF come from the germline V gene (reference sequence). The CDR3 sequence is 15 residues long. J gave up 3 bases and V 1 base, and 3 bases lay outside the gene matches. The CDR3 region is CATSRVRTGEETQYF. The CDR3 DNA is TGTGCCACCAGCAGAGTTAGGACAGGGGAAGAGACCCAGTACTTC. Together with reference TRBV15 and TRBJ2-5, the CDR3 gives the full variable domain: DAMVIQNPRYQVTQFGKPVTLSCSQTLNHNVMYWYQQKSSQAPKLLFHYYDKDFNNEADTPDNFQSRRPNTSFCFLDIRSPGLGDTAMYLCATSRVRTGEETQYFGPGTRLLVL.

This clonotype was observed many times. This chain connects TRBV20-1 to TRBJ2-7, with a tentative D call TRBD1 (6 bases). The V gene's germline CDR1 is DFQATT and CDR2 SNEGSKA (reference sequence). This CDR3 comprises 15 residues. V was cut by 1 base and J by 2 bases, with 15 bases left in between. CDR3 loop: CSARGQTGTTYEQYF. The CDR3 nucleotides are TGCAGTGCTAGAGGTCAAACAGGGACCACCTACGAGCAGTACTTC.